In its sample, the clone carrying this T cell receptor beta chain was seen a few times. The entry originates in a study of regulatory T cells in long-lasting Graves disease. V trimming: 9 bases; J trimming: 0 bases; junction bases outside the gene matches: 8. There are 14 residues in the CDR3. Germline V gene lookup returns CDR1 LNHDA and CDR2 SQIVND (reference sequence). Time point indicated: newly diagnosed GD, antithyroid drugs for less than 3 months. PBMC RNA served as the TCR library source. Arm-PCR with iRepertoire HTBI primers amplified the CDR3 regions for these TCR beta libraries. TCRdb fed the multiplex PCR reads into MiXCR, producing one record per CDR3 protein. The sample includes approximately 560,000 distinct CDR3 sequences, about 16% of them seen just once. This same sample was also taken into another study, of T cells in Graves' hyperthyroidism and ophthalmopathy.

Sequenced here: peripheral blood mononuclear cells (PBMCs), sampled at new diagnosis, from a patient treated with antithyroid drugs. The V call is TRBV19, the J call TRBJ2-7; 7 bases align to TRBD1. This TCR came from a man aged 18 to 29 with Graves disease. CDR3 nucleotides: TGTGCCAGACCCGTGGGGACAGACTCCTACGAGCAGTACTTC. Protein: CARPVGTDSYEQYF.